The sequence of this TCR beta chain was determined in a study of T cells in Graves' hyperthyroidism and ophthalmopathy. There are a few counts of this clonotype. What was amplified from RNA transcripts were TCR beta CDR3 regions. Researchers ran a first-round RT-PCR on the TCR CDR3 using the HTBI primer set. One entry per CDR3 protein, called by TCRdb with MiXCR from the multiplex PCR reads. The sample lists around 700,000 distinct CDR3 sequences, roughly a third occurring once. Between the trimmed V and J ends, which lost 4 bases and 4 bases, there was a span of 13 bases. Germline values: CDR1 LGHDT, CDR2 YNNKEL (reference sequence). This CDR3 has 15 residues.

This receptor was identified in a woman aged 40 to 50 with Graves' hyperthyroidism. The rearrangement links TRBV3-1 to TRBJ2-2; D unresolved. The sequencing input was blood. CDR3 nucleotides: TGTGCCAGCAGCCGCGGAACCTCGCCCACCGGGGAGCTGTTTTTT. It encodes CASSRGTSPTGELFF.